This TCR beta chain was recovered during a study of CXCR3-negative and CXCR3-positive naive CD8 T cells (dated by TCRdb to between 2019 and 2020). In terms of the full investigation: In total, about 140 million TRB reads were obtained, or roughly 1.5 +/- 0.3 million reads per library. Diversity and physicochemical repertoire analyses were performed on some eleven donors pooled from two independent experiments. Naive subsets from 5 or 6 donors and memory cells from 3 donors were included in the TRBV-TRBJ cluster analysis.

Each CD8+ T cell subset was flow-sorted in triplicate, with roughly 300,000 cells per subset placed directly into RLT lysis buffer. To keep memory contaminants out, a stringent definition of naive CD8+ T cells was applied: CD45RO-CCR7+CD27+CD95-. Standard density gradient centrifugation was used to isolate peripheral blood mononuclear cells from buffy coats. A FACSAria III was used to flow-sort naive CD8+ T cells into CXCR3-negative and CXCR3-positive populations. Total RNA was extracted from sorted cells using an RNeasy Mini Kit. TCRdb names NextSeq 550 as the instrument used. The Human TCR Profiling Kit (MiLaboratory) was used to make UMI-labeled 5' RACE TRB cDNA libraries. The full amount of extracted RNA was used for cDNA synthesis, and the full amount of resulting cDNA was used for PCR amplification. Libraries were prepared in parallel using an identical number of PCR cycles. The source study handled its data this way. With a minimum of two reads required per UMI, MIGEC and MiXCR pulled out about 52,000 +/- 9,100 unique UMI-labeled TRB cDNA molecules from each library. An average of approximately 40,000 +/- 10,000 functional in-frame TRB CDR3 nucleotide clonotypes without stop codons was found per library. Diversity metrics, including normalized Shannon-Wiener and Chao1, were computed in VDJtools after downsampling to 5000 UMI-labeled TRB molecules per sample. VDJtools computed clonotype-size-weighted physicochemical properties of the central five CDR3 residues: interaction energy, strength, volume and Kidera factor 4. TCRdb reprocessed the reads and lists each CDR3 protein sequence as a single entry, with no DNA. The V and J calls were determined by TCRdb, not by the authors. The table held for this sample gives thousands of distinct CDR3 sequences. The ten top clones hold over 1.5% of the sample.

Based on frequency, this clonotype is considered medium-sized (0.01 to 0.1%); no count was recorded. Its antigen is still unknown. The germline V gene yields SGDLS for CDR1 and YYNGEE for CDR2. The CDR3 spans 15 residues, from the cysteine through the phenylalanine. DNA was not recorded. The investigation overall reported the following: Because CXCR3 expression was partially decreased after cryopreservation, freshly isolated PBMCs were used for most assays. TRB CDR3s from CXCR3-positive naive cells showed higher hydrophobicity (lower Kidera factor 4), lower energy, and higher strength and volume indices than CXCR3-negative naive cells. Because surface CD5, which has been linked to self-reactivity in mice, was comparable between naive subsets, TCR interaction strength was also inferred from TRB CDR3 physicochemical properties. Naive CXCR3-negative and CXCR3-positive cells from the same donor showed similar TRBV-TRBJ usage, whereas memory cells showed distinct patterns. Both naive subsets had comparably high repertoire diversity, while memory CD8+ T cells had much lower repertoire diversity.

The chain links TRBV9 with TRBJ2-7; there is no DNA to check the TCRdb D call of TRBD1. Sample: naive CXCR3+ CD8+ T cells from blood. Read against the paper, the sample's cell subset or site label means: CD45RO-CCR7+CD27+CD95- naive CD8+ T cells expressing CXCR3 (TNR3+). The clonotype originates from a human donor in good health. Some clones in this sample may be carry-over from other donors' samples. The CDR3 corresponds to CASSVAGGASYEQYF.